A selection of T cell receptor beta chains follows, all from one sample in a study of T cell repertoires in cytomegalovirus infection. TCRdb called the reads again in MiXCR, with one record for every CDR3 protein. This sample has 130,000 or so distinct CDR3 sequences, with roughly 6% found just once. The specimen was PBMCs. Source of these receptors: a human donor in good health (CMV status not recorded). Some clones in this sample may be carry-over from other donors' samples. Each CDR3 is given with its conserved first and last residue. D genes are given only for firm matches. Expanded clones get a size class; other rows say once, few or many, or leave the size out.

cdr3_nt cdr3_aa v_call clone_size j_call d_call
TGTGCCAGCAGCCAAGAAGGAACAGGGACAGCCTACGAGCAGTACTTC CASSQEGTGTAYEQYF TRBV14 many TRBJ2-7 TRBD1
TGTGCCAGCAGCTTTGGGTTAAGGGATGGGACCCAGTACTTC CASSFGLRDGTQYF TRBV11-2 many TRBJ2-5 NA
TGTGCCAGCAGCCCAAATTGGACAGACCCCTCTGGGGCCAACGTCCTGACTTTC CASSPNWTDPSGANVLTF TRBV11-3 few TRBJ2-6 NA
TGTGCCAGCAGCTTCCGGGGGCCCCGCACAGATACGCAGTATTTT CASSFRGPRTDTQYF TRBV7-2 many TRBJ2-3 NA
TGCAGTGCAGGCCCGACTGCAGATCGACCAGATACGCAGTATTTT CSAGPTADRPDTQYF TRBV20-1 many TRBJ2-3 NA
TGTGCCACCAGCAGAGTTGCAGGGGACACTGAAGCTTTCTTT CATSRVAGDTEAFF TRBV15 many TRBJ1-1 NA
TGTGCCAGCAGCTTACCGGGGAGCTCCTACGAGCAGTACTTC CASSLPGSSYEQYF TRBV7-2 many TRBJ2-7 NA
TGCAGTGCGACTACTAGCGGGGGCACAGATACGCAGTATTTT CSATTSGGTDTQYF TRBV20-1 many TRBJ2-3 TRBD2
TGTGCCAGCAGCTTGGGGGCGGGGGGGGGGTGGGATGAGCAGTTCTTC CASSLGAGGGWDEQFF TRBV5-4 few TRBJ2-1 TRBD2
TGTGCCAGCAGCTTCCTCAGTGGAGGGTTGACTGAAGCTTTCTTT CASSFLSGGLTEAFF TRBV7-2 many TRBJ1-1 NA
TGTGCCAGCAGCTTAGCGACGTACCACGAGCAGTACTTC CASSLATYHEQYF TRBV7-2 many TRBJ2-7 NA
TGCGCCAGCAGCTTGGGGTGGGGTCAAGGCGCCTACGAGCAGTACTTC CASSLGWGQGAYEQYF TRBV5-1 many TRBJ2-7 NA
TGTGCCAGCAGTCCCTTGTACGGACAGGGCGCGACCTACGAGCAGTACTTC CASSPLYGQGATYEQYF TRBV28 many TRBJ2-7 TRBD1
TGCAGTGCTCAATTTCCCAGGGTCAGCACAGATACGCAGTATTTT CSAQFPRVSTDTQYF TRBV20-1 many TRBJ2-3 NA
TGTGCCAGTAGTCCGAGGGGGCGGGCCGGGGAGCTGTTTTTT CASSPRGRAGELFF TRBV19 few TRBJ2-2 TRBD1
TGTGCCAGCAGCCGGGACGTACTCTACGAGCAGTACTTC CASSRDVLYEQYF TRBV28 many TRBJ2-7 NA
TGTGCCAGCAGCTTTCTATTCGACAGGGGGCAGGCGAAGGGCGGGGAGCTGTTTTTT CASSFLFDRGQAKGGELFF TRBV7-6 many TRBJ2-2 TRBD1
TGTGCCAGCAGCACGGGACAGGGAGGCTACGAGCAGTACTTC CASSTGQGGYEQYF TRBV6-6 NA TRBJ2-7 TRBD1
TGCAGCGTTGAATGGGTTGATACGCAGTATTTT CSVEWVDTQYF TRBV29-1 few TRBJ2-3 NA
TGTGCCAGCAGTGGGGACGTTTCGAGCAATCAGCCCCAGCATTTT CASSGDVSSNQPQHF TRBV2 few TRBJ1-5 NA
TGTGCCAGCAGACGGACAGGGGCCGCGAACTATGGCTACACCTTC CASRRTGAANYGYTF TRBV28 many TRBJ1-2 TRBD1
TGCAGTGCTAGAGATCCTGGGTTCGGTAATGAGCAGTTCTTC CSARDPGFGNEQFF TRBV20-1 many TRBJ2-1 NA
TGTGCCAGCGGGGGACTAGCACAAGAGACCCAGTACTTC CASGGLAQETQYF TRBV7-6 many TRBJ2-5 TRBD2
TGTGCCAGCAGCTTGCCAGCCCGGGATACGCAGTATTTT CASSLPARDTQYF TRBV7-2 many TRBJ2-3 NA
TGCGCCAGCAGCTATTACTCTCCTACACAAGAGACCCAGTACTTC CASSYYSPTQETQYF TRBV5-1 many TRBJ2-5 NA
TGTGCCAGCAGTCCCCTCGGCAGGGGGTTGAACGAGCAGTACTTC CASSPLGRGLNEQYF TRBV27 NA TRBJ2-7 TRBD1
TGTGCCAGCAGTGAAGGGACTAGTTCAGAGACCCAGTACTTC CASSEGTSSETQYF TRBV6-1 many TRBJ2-5 TRBD2
TGTGCCAGCAGCCAAGATCCTGACAGGGGGCGGTACAATGAGCAGTTCTTC CASSQDPDRGRYNEQFF TRBV4-2 many TRBJ2-1 TRBD1
TGTGCCAGCAGCTTATCAGGCTATGGGAACACTGAAGCTTTCTTT CASSLSGYGNTEAFF TRBV7-3 many TRBJ1-1 NA
TGTGCCAGCAGCGGGACACCTTACGAGCAGTACTTC CASSGTPYEQYF TRBV25-1 NA TRBJ2-7 NA
TGTGCCAGCAGCCAAGATTGGACAGGGGGAGGAGAGACCCAGTACTTC CASSQDWTGGGETQYF TRBV4-2 NA TRBJ2-5 TRBD1
TGTGCCACTTCGGGCGGTCCCAGCACAGATACGCAGTATTTT CATSGGPSTDTQYF TRBV7-8 many TRBJ2-3 NA
TGCAGTGCTGGAACCGGGACAGGGGGCAGGGAGACCCAGTACTTC CSAGTGTGGRETQYF TRBV20-1 few TRBJ2-5 TRBD1
TGTGCCAGCAGCCGTAGCGGGGGGCCATCCACAGATACGCAGTATTTT CASSRSGGPSTDTQYF TRBV14 few TRBJ2-3 TRBD2
TGTGCCAGCAGTTACTCAGCTATAGGCTCGTCACAACATCCGTCCTACGAGCAGTACTTC CASSYSAIGSSQHPSYEQYF TRBV6-2/TRBV6-3 few TRBJ2-7 NA
TGTGCCAGCAGCTTGGGCCCCCTGAGGACCCAGTACTTC CASSLGPLRTQYF TRBV5-6 NA TRBJ2-5 NA